This T cell receptor beta chain is from a study of T cells expressing NK-cell markers (dated by TCRdb to between 2020 and 2021). Context from the whole study: Three sorted T-cell subsets (CD3+CD56+NKG2C+, CD3+CD56+NKG2C- and CD3+CD56-NKG2C+) from under 10 donors had their TCR beta-chain repertoires profiled. Most of the eight sequenced donors were HCMV-seropositive and one was HCMV-seronegative. The eight sequenced donors were randomly selected healthy volunteers, three men and five women. The libraries were sequenced on Illumina HiSeq 2000/2500, MiSeq or NextSeq, producing 2 x 150 bp reads. Overall study outcomes, separate from this receptor: Those dominant clonotypes were again the most abundant among CD3+CD56-NKG2C+ cells in a few donors, at roughly 25-65%. Whether the expanded NKG2C-expressing T cell clones were specific for HCMV antigens was left unclear. For five or six donors, the dominant CD3+CD56+NKG2C+ clonotypes were among the top 10 CD8+ clonotypes and accounted for about 1.0-7.5% of CD8+ T cells.

Sequencing was carried out with an Illumina HiSeq 2000. TCR beta cDNA libraries were prepared using 5'RACE template switching, which introduced a universal primer site and unique molecular identifiers. cDNA synthesis was primed from the TCR beta constant segment, followed by two successive PCR amplification steps. The authors' pipeline ran thus. MIGEC handled demultiplexing of the reads and grouping by UMI, while MiTCR was used to assemble and quantify clonotypes. To exclude erroneous sequences, any TCR cDNA sequence not supported by at least two reads was discarded. Downstream repertoire analysis used the tcR package, and clonotypes were matched across fractions by CDR3 nucleotide sequence plus V segment. VDJmatch was used to annotate antigen specificity against VDJdb, with one amino acid substitution in CDR3 allowed. TCRdb reanalyzed the reads, keeping one entry per CDR3 protein sequence and omitting DNA. In this record, the V and J calls reflect TCRdb's handling and not the investigators' own analysis. For this sample, the table gives almost 450,000 distinct CDR3 sequences. The ten most abundant clones make up 7.3% of the sample.

In regard to this clonotype: Its antigen remains unidentified.

HCMV-specific IgG was detected in serum with a commercial ELISA kit to determine HCMV serostatus. Peripheral blood mononuclear cells were isolated from blood by Ficoll density gradient centrifugation. In the germline V gene (reference sequence), CDR1 corresponds to LNHDA and CDR2 to SQIVND. The CDR3 runs 15 amino acids, cysteine and phenylalanine included. This entry has no DNA. The source is a woman aged 18 to 69 in good health. Source material: blood T cells: a sorted CD56 or NKG2C T cell subset, CD4+ or CD8+ T cells, or bulk PBMC T cells (not recorded which). The V and J genes are TRBV19 and TRBJ2-1; there is no DNA to check the TCRdb D call of TRBD2. The CDR3 region: CASSIASSPYNEQFF.